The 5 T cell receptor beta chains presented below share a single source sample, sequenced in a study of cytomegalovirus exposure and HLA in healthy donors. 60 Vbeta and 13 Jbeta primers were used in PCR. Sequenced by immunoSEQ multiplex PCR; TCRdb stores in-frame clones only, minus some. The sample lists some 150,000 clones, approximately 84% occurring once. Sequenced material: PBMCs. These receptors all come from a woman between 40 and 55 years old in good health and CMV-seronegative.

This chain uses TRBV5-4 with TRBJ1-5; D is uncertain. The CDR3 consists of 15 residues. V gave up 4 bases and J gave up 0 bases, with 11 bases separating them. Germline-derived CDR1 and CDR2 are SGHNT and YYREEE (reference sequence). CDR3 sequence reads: CASSPSRGSNQPQHF. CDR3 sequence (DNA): TGTGCCAGCAGCCCCAGTCGAGGTAGCAATCAGCCCCAGCATTTT.

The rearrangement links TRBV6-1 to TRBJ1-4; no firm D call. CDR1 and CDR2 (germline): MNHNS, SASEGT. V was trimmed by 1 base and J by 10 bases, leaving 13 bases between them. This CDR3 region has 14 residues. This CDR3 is CASSEDLEIGKLFF. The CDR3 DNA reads TGTGCCAGCAGTGAAGACTTGGAGATTGGAAAACTGTTTTTT.

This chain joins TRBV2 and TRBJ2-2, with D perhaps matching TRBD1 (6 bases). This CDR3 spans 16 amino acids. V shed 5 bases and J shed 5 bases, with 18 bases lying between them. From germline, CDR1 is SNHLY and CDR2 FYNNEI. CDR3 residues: CASSTSGVMRTGELFF. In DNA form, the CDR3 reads TGTGCCAGCAGTACTTCAGGGGTAATGAGAACCGGGGAGCTGTTTTTT.

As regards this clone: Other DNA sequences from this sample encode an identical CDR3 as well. For the CDR3, the DNA is TGTGCCAGCAGCCAAGATCCGACTAGCAAGGGGGATTATGGAGAGCAGTACTTC. The encoded protein is CASSQDPTSKGDYGEQYF. The chain combines TRBV4-2 with TRBJ2-7; D is possibly TRBD2 (7 bases). Deletions cut 0 bases from V and 7 bases from J, with 25 bases between. Germline CDR1 and CDR2: LGHNA and YNFKEQ. The length of the CDR3 is 18 residues.

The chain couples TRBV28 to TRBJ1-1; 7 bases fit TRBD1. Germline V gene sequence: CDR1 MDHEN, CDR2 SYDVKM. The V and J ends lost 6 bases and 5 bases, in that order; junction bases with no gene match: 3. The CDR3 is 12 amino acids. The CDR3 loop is CASREQGTEAFF. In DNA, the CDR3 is TGTGCCAGCAGGGAACAGGGGACTGAAGCTTTCTTT. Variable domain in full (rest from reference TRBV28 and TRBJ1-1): DVKVTQSSRYLVKRTGEKVFLECVQDMDHENMFWYRQDPGLGLRLIYFSYDVKMKEKGDIPEGYSVSREKKERFSLILESASTNQTSMYLCASREQGTEAFFGQGTRLTVV.